These 17 T cell receptor beta chains originate from one sample sequenced in a study of blood T cell repertoires in COVID-19. The table came from immunoSEQ multiplex PCR; TCRdb's copy has only in-frame clones and leaves some out. The sample includes some 110,000 clones, approximately 81% of them seen just once. Specimen: peripheral blood. The receptors come from a man aged 35 to 55 with acute or convalescent COVID-19.

The chain joins TRBV3-1 (or the pseudogene TRBV3-2) to TRBJ2-5; D is perhaps TRBD1 (7 bases). CDR1 is LGHDT and CDR2 is YNNKEL in the germline V gene (reference sequence). The length of the CDR3 is 16 residues. Trimming stripped 1 base from V and 5 bases from J, with 17 bases between. The CDR3 loop reads CASSQAGQGGSETQYF. For the CDR3, the DNA is TGTGCCAGCAGCCAAGCGGGCCAGGGGGGTAGTGAGACCCAGTACTTC.

The gene calls are TRBV15 and TRBJ1-4, with TRBD1 identical over 7 bases. Germline lookup yields CDR1 LNHNV and CDR2 YYDKDF (reference sequence). Trimming took 1 base from V and 1 from J; bases not matched to a gene: 6. The CDR3 is made up of 17 amino acids. CDR3 nucleotides: TGTGCCACCAGCAGAGGGGGGACAGCCAGAACTAATGAAAAACTGTTTTTT. Protein: CATSRGGTARTNEKLFF.

In this sample, this clone turned up once. The sample contains more than one DNA sequence encoding this CDR3. The chain has TRBV4-2 and TRBJ1-2; 9 positions agree with TRBD1. This CDR3 is 14 amino acids long. CDR1 and CDR2 from the germline V gene are LGHNA and YNFKEQ. V gave up 1 base and J gave up 7 bases; unmatched junction bases: 4. The CDR3 is CASSQAGTGSGYTF. In nucleotides, the CDR3 is TGTGCCAGCAGCCAAGCGGGGACAGGGAGTGGCTACACCTTC.

The rearrangement joins TRBV6-5 to TRBJ2-7; TRBD2 might be the D (6 bases). V was clipped by 2 bases and J by 3 bases, with 14 bases between them. The CDR3 spans 15 residues. Per the germline V gene, CDR1 is MNHEY and CDR2 is SVGAGI. The CDR3 reads CASSYRDFPIYEQYF. In DNA form, the CDR3 reads TGTGCCAGCAGTTACCGGGACTTCCCCATCTACGAGCAGTACTTC.

Comment on this clone: A junction end diverges from the germline sequence, so it may reflect a read error. This sequence joins TRBV10-1 and TRBJ2-7; 9 bases agree with TRBD2. The CDR3 consists of 18 residues. In germline, CDR1 is WNHNN, CDR2 SYGVQD (reference sequence). In DNA form, the CDR3 reads TGCGCCAGCAGTGAGTCAGGGAGAGCGGGGGGTACCAGCAGCCCTTCGGGCTTC. Its protein product is CASSESGRAGGTSSPSGF.

The genes are TRBV21-1 and TRBJ1-4. TRBV21-1 represents a pseudogene. CDR3 length: 15 residues. CDR3 nucleotide sequence: TGTGCCAGCCCCAGCCAGGAGGGAGTGGAGGAAAAACTGTTTTTT. Encoded protein: CASPSQEGVEEKLFF.

The chain couples TRBV19 to TRBJ2-7, with 7 bases that match TRBD1. Germline loops: CDR1 LNHDA, CDR2 SQIVND (reference sequence). V lost 3 bases to trimming and J lost 9 bases; unmatched junction nucleotides: 8. The CDR3 totals 13 residues. CDR3: CASSISRQGRQYF. In nucleotides, the CDR3 is TGTGCCAGTAGTATCTCTCGACAGGGACGGCAGTACTTC.

This chain uses TRBV7-3 with TRBJ2-5; 11 bases line up with TRBD2. With V trimmed by 9 bases and J by 1 base, 7 bases remained unmatched. CDR1 and CDR2 from the germline V gene are SGHTA and FQGTGA. The CDR3 runs 15 residues. CDR3 sequence reads: CASTIAGGPQETQYF. DNA of the CDR3: TGTGCCAGTACGATAGCGGGGGGGCCCCAAGAGACCCAGTACTTC.

The V call is TRBV3-1 (or the pseudogene TRBV3-2), the J call TRBJ2-5; TRBD1 is a possible D gene (5 bases). This CDR3 is built from 15 residues. The V end lost 0 bases, the J end lost 5 bases, and 13 bases lay between the germline ends. Germline V gene lookup returns CDR1 LGHDT and CDR2 YNNKEL (reference sequence). CDR3 nucleotides: TGTGCCAGCAGCCAAGAATCGCAGGGTTTGGAGACCCAGTACTTC. As protein: CASSQESQGLETQYF.

This clone was observed a handful of times. This rearrangement joins TRBV10-1 to TRBJ2-7; tentative D call: TRBD2 (5 bases). Per germline, CDR1 WNHNN and CDR2 SYGVQD (reference sequence). The length of the CDR3 is 12 residues. Deletions cut 3 bases from V and 8 bases from J, with 11 bases between. DNA of the CDR3: TGCGCCAGCAGTGATAGGTCTAGCAAGCAGTACTTC. This sequence encodes CASSDRSSKQYF.

A single count supports this clone. The chain couples TRBV5-1 to TRBJ2-2; 8 bases match TRBD2. The junction had 6 bases not matched to a gene; V was cut back by 3 bases and J by 5 bases. The CDR3 consists of 15 residues. From germline, CDR1 is SGHRS and CDR2 YFSETQ. This CDR3 is CASSSLADLTGELFF. Here the CDR3 DNA reads TGCGCCAGCAGCTCACTAGCGGATCTAACCGGGGAGCTGTTTTTT.

V is TRBV28 and J is TRBJ1-5; D possibly corresponds to TRBD1 (5 bases). This CDR3 is 15 amino acids long. Looked up from germline, CDR1 is MDHEN and CDR2 is SYDVKM. V lost 1 base, J lost 2 bases, and 9 bases lay in between. This CDR3 reads CASSLSDSRNQPQHF. DNA for the CDR3: TGTGCCAGCAGTTTATCAGACAGCCGCAATCAGCCCCAGCATTTT.

CDR3 DNA: TGTGCCAGCAGCCACGGACTAGCGGGACAAGAATTCTCCTACGAGCAGTACTTC. It yields the protein CASSHGLAGQEFSYEQYF. This chain connects TRBV5-4 to TRBJ2-7, with 12 positions matching TRBD2. The CDR3 runs to 18 residues. Germline lookup yields CDR1 SGHNT and CDR2 YYREEE (reference sequence). The trim removed 4 bases at V and 0 bases at J, leaving 11 bases unmatched.

The chain carries TRBV2 and TRBJ1-4, with TRBD1 identical over 7 bases. Germline V gene lookup returns CDR1 SNHLY and CDR2 FYNNEI. The CDR3 is made up of 14 amino acids. Trimming removed 7 bases from V and 3 bases from J; junction bases left unmatched: 5. The CDR3: CASTRTGANEKLFF. CDR3 nucleotides: TGTGCCAGCACCCGGACAGGCGCTAATGAAAAACTGTTTTTT.

The rearrangement joins TRBV15 to TRBJ1-2; possible D gene TRBD1, 5 bases. The germline V gene has CDR1 LNHNV and CDR2 YYDKDF (reference sequence). The CDR3 contains 14 residues. V lost 0 bases and J 14 bases, leaving 19 bases between the germline ends. The CDR3: CATSRDQGSPIGTF. In DNA, the CDR3 is TGTGCCACCAGCAGAGATCAGGGTTCGCCCATTGGGACCTTC.

This chain connects TRBV3-1 (or the pseudogene TRBV3-2) to TRBJ1-2, with D possibly TRBD1 on 6 matching bases. The CDR3 sequence is 14 residues long. Germline values: CDR1 LGHDT, CDR2 YNNKEL (reference sequence). Trimming took off 0 bases at V and 4 bases at J, with 9 bases between the two ends. This CDR3 is CASSQEQGGYGYTF. The CDR3 DNA sequence: TGTGCCAGCAGCCAAGAACAGGGTGGCTATGGCTACACCTTC.

This CDR3 reads CASSLRRVAGGPRNEQFF. CDR3 sequence (DNA): TGTGCCAGCAGCTTACGGCGGGTAGCGGGAGGGCCGCGCAATGAGCAGTTCTTC. The chain links TRBV11-2 to TRBJ2-1, with 11 bases aligning to TRBD2. Germline V lookup: CDR1 SGHAT, CDR2 FQNNGV. With V trimmed by 2 bases and J by 6 bases, 12 bases remained unmatched. The CDR3 is 18 residues long.